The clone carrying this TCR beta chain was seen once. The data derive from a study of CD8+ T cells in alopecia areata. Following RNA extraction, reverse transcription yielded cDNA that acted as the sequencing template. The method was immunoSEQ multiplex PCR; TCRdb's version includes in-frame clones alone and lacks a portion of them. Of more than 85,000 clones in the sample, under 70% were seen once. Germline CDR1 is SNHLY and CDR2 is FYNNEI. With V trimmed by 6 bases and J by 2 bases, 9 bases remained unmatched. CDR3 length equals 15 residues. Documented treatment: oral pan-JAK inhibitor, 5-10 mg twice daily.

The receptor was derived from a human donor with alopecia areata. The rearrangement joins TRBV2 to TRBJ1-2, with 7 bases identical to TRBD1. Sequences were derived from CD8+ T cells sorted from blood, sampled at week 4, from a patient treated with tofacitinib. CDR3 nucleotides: TGTGCCAGCAGAGACGGGACAGCAGTGAACTATGGCTACACCTTC. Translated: CASRDGTAVNYGYTF.